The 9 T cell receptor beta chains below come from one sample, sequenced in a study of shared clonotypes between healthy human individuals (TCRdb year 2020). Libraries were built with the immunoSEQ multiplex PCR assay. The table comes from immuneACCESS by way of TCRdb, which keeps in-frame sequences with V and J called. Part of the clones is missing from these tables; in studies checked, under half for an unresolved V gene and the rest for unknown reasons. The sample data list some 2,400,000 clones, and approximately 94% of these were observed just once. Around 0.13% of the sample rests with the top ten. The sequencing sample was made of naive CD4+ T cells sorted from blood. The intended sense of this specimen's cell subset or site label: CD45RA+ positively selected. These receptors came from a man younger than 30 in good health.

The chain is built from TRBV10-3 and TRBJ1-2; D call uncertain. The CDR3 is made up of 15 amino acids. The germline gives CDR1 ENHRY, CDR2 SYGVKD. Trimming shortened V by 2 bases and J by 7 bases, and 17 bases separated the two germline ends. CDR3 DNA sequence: TGTGCCATCAGTGAGGGTTGGAATCCCCCAGGTGGCTACACCTTC. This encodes CAISEGWNPPGGYTF.

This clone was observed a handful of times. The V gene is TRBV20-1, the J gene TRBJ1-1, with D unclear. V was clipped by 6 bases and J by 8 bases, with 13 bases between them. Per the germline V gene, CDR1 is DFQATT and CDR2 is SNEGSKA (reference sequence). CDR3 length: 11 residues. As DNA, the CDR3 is TGCAGTGCCCCCTTCCTAGGAGAAGCTTTCTTT. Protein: CSAPFLGEAFF.

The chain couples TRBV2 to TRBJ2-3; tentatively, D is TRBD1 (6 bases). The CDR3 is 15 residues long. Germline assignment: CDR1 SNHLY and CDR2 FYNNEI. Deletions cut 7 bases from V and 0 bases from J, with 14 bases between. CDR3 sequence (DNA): TGTGCCAGCACCGCGGACAGCACTAGCACAGATACGCAGTATTTT. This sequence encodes CASTADSTSTDTQYF.

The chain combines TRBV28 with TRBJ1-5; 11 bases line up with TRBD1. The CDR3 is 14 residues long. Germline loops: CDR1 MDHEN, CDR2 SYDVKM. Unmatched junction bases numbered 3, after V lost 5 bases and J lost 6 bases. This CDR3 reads CASSRTGGSQPQHF. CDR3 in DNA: TGTGCCAGCAGTCGGACAGGGGGCAGTCAGCCCCAGCATTTT. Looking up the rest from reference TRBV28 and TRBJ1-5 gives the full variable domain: DVKVTQSSRYLVKRTGEKVFLECVQDMDHENMFWYRQDPGLGLRLIYFSYDVKMKEKGDIPEGYSVSREKKERFSLILESASTNQTSMYLCASSRTGGSQPQHFGDGTRLSIL.

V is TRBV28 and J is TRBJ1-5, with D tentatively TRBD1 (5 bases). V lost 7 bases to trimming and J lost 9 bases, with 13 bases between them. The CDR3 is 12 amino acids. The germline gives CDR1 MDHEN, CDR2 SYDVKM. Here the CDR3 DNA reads TGTGCCAGCAACATGGAGAGGGGGCCCCAGCATTTT. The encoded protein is CASNMERGPQHF.

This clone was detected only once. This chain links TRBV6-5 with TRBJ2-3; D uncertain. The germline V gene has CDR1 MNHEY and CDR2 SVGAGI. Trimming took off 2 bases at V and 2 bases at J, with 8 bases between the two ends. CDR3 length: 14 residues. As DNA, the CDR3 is TGTGCCAGCAGTTACGAACAGCCCACAGATACGCAGTATTTT. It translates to CASSYEQPTDTQYF.

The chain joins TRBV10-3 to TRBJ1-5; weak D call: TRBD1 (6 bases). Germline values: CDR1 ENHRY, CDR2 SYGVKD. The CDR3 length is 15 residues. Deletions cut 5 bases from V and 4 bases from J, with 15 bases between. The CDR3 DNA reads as TGTGCCATCAGTCCAGGACAGAACCCAAATCAGCCCCAGCATTTT. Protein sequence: CAISPGQNPNQPQHF.

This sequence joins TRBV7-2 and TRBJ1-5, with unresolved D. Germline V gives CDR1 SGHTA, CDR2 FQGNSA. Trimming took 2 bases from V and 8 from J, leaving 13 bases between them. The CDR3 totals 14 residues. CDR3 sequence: CASSLRRSGEPQHF. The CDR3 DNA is TGTGCCAGCAGCTTAAGAAGATCGGGTGAGCCCCAGCATTTT.

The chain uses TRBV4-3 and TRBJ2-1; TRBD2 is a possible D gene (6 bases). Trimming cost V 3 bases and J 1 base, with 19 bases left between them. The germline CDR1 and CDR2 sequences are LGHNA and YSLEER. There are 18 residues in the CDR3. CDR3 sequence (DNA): TGCGCCAGCAGCCAGCAGCGGGCGGTACTATCGTCCTACAATGAGCAGTTCTTC. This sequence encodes CASSQQRAVLSSYNEQFF.